This entry lists 26 T cell receptor beta chains sequenced from one sample in a study of identical twins. TCRdb reprocessed the 5' RACE reads via MiXCR and lists one record per CDR3 protein. The repertoire holds 1.5 million to 2 million distinct CDR3 sequences, around 29% seen once, with less than 0.35% in the top ten. Material: cord blood. The receptors stem from a newborn girl in good health.

Only a few counts were recorded for this clonotype. The chain has TRBV20-1 and TRBJ2-7; 11 bases match TRBD2. Trimming took 3 bases from V and 1 from J; bases not matched to a gene: 8. CDR3 length: 16 amino acids. The germline V gene encodes CDR1 DFQATT and CDR2 SNEGSKA (reference sequence). CDR3: CSARDTGLAVSYEQYF. The CDR3 DNA reads TGCAGTGCTAGGGACACGGGACTAGCGGTATCCTACGAGCAGTACTTC.

Many counts were recorded for this clonotype. A read error may produce the germline difference seen at one junction end. The chain carries TRBV5-1 and TRBJ2-7; D gene ambiguous. The V gene's germline CDR1 is SGHRS and CDR2 YFSETQ. This CDR3 is 14 amino acids long. The CDR3 nucleotides read TGTGCCAGCAGTTCGGGCCGATCCTCCTACGAGCAGTACTTC. Translating it yields CASSSGRSSYEQYF.

This chain joins TRBV24-1 and TRBJ2-3; TRBD2 is a possible D gene (6 bases). V was clipped by 7 bases and J by 3 bases, with 10 bases between them. The CDR3 contains 13 residues. Germline CDR1 and CDR2: KGHDR and SFDVKD. CDR3 bases: TGTGCCACCAGGAAGGCGGGGACAGATACGCAGTATTTT. Protein product: CATRKAGTDTQYF.

This clonotype occurred a few times. This CDR3 reads CASSERLAKRNEQFF. The CDR3 coding sequence is TGCGCCAGCAGTGAGAGGCTAGCGAAGAGAAATGAGCAGTTCTTC. The genes are TRBV10-2 and TRBJ2-1; a weak D match, TRBD2 (6 bases). Germline V gene data show CDR1 as WSHSY and CDR2 as SAAADI. The length of the CDR3 is 15 residues. Trimming left V 2 bases short and J 7 bases short, with 15 bases between.

CDR3 sequence (DNA): TGTGCCAGCAGCAGCGGGACTGGTCTGTACAATGAGCAGTTCTTC. Translation gives CASSSGTGLYNEQFF. The V and J genes are TRBV7-9 and TRBJ2-1; TRBD2 matches 7 bases. This CDR3 is built from 15 residues. Germline V gives CDR1 SEHNR, CDR2 FQNEAQ (reference sequence). The ends lost 5 bases at V and 4 bases at J; junction bases unmatched: 8.

The rearrangement joins TRBV4-2 to TRBJ1-2, with 11 bases identical to TRBD1. This CDR3 contains 16 residues. Germline lookup yields CDR1 LGHNA and CDR2 YNFKEQ. V lost 0 bases, J lost 7 bases, and 7 bases stayed unmatched. The CDR3 sequence is CASSQELRDRGSGYTF. CDR3 nucleotides: TGTGCCAGCAGCCAAGAACTCCGGGACAGGGGGTCTGGCTACACCTTC.

The chain joins TRBV7-2 to TRBJ2-4; 9 nucleotides match TRBD2. The CDR3 consists of 17 residues. The germline gives CDR1 SGHTA, CDR2 FQGNSA. The junction had 5 bases not matched to a gene; V was cut back by 2 bases and J by 0 bases. CDR3 region: CASSLKRGALAKNIQYF. CDR3 coding DNA: TGTGCCAGCAGCTTAAAGCGGGGGGCACTAGCCAAAAACATTCAGTACTTC.

V and J are TRBV7-2 and TRBJ2-3; the match to TRBD1 covers 9 bases. The V gene end was trimmed by 4 bases and the J gene end by 2 bases; junction bases not matched to a gene: 7. This CDR3 is built from 16 residues. Germline values: CDR1 SGHTA, CDR2 FQGNSA. This CDR3 is CASSSARDRVTDTQYF. The CDR3 bases are TGTGCCAGCAGCTCAGCTCGGGACAGGGTCACAGATACGCAGTATTTT.

The J gene is TRBJ2-7, the V gene TRBV20-1; either TRBD1 or TRBD2 may supply D (5 bases each). The V end was cut by 5 bases, the J end by 1 base, with 12 bases between. This CDR3 comprises 13 residues. Looked up from germline, CDR1 is DFQATT and CDR2 is SNEGSKA (reference sequence). CDR3 coding DNA: TGCAGTGCTCCCGGGGACGGATCCTACGAGCAGTACTTC. Amino acids: CSAPGDGSYEQYF.

CDR3 nucleotides: TGCAGTGCTAGGGGGGGTGACCGGAACACCGGGGAGCTGTTTTTT. Amino acid sequence: CSARGGDRNTGELFF. This chain joins TRBV20-1 and TRBJ2-2, with a weak D call TRBD2 (6 bases). CDR3 length equals 15 residues. Per the germline V gene, CDR1 is DFQATT and CDR2 is SNEGSKA (reference sequence). V dropped 3 bases and J dropped 1 base, with 12 bases sitting between them.

The rearrangement joins TRBV5-1 to TRBJ1-1; D is undetermined. Trimming removed 0 bases at V and 0 bases at J, with 12 bases between. The CDR3 covers 16 residues. CDR1 SGHRS and CDR2 YFSETQ come from the germline V gene. In nucleotides, the CDR3 is TGCGCCAGCAGCTTGGGGGCAGTGGAGCTGAACACTGAAGCTTTCTTT. Translated: CASSLGAVELNTEAFF.

This clonotype was observed a few times. The chain combines TRBV7-9 with TRBJ2-2; no reliable D call. Trimming took 2 bases from V and 4 from J, leaving 8 bases between them. CDR1 and CDR2 (germline): SEHNR, FQNEAQ (reference sequence). This CDR3 has 14 amino acids. CDR3 protein: CASSLPSATGELFF. The DNA for the CDR3 is TGTGCCAGCAGCTTACCCAGCGCCACCGGGGAGCTGTTTTTT. The full variable domain, its missing parts supplied by reference TRBV7-9 and TRBJ2-2, is DTGVSQNPRHKITKRGQNVTFRCDPISEHNRLYWYRQTLGQGPEFLTYFQNEAQLEKSRLLSDRFSAERPKGSFSTLEIQRTEQGDSAMYLCASSLPSATGELFFGEGSRLTVL.

This clonotype showed up just a few times. The gene calls are TRBV7-2 and TRBJ1-1; a weak D match, TRBD1 (5 bases). The CDR3 sequence is 15 residues long. The germline gives CDR1 SGHTA, CDR2 FQGNSA. V shed 5 bases and J shed 1 base, with 14 bases lying between them. The CDR3 sequence is CASSLGGPSNTEAFF. The CDR3 bases are TGTGCCAGCAGCCTCGGGGGACCCTCGAACACTGAAGCTTTCTTT.

The V gene is TRBV20-1, the J gene TRBJ1-4; the match to TRBD1 covers 8 bases. This CDR3 is built from 14 residues. The V gene end was trimmed by 1 base and the J gene end by 6 bases; junction bases not matched to a gene: 4. Germline lookup yields CDR1 DFQATT and CDR2 SNEGSKA (reference sequence). The CDR3 sequence is CSARAATGDEKLFF. The CDR3 DNA reads TGCAGTGCTAGAGCGGCGACAGGGGATGAAAAACTGTTTTTT.

This clonotype has a single count. This chain links TRBV20-1 with TRBJ2-2; 14 positions match TRBD2. The CDR3 length is 16 residues. Germline CDR1 DFQATT, CDR2 SNEGSKA (reference sequence). V lost 3 bases, J lost 8 bases, and 8 bases stayed unmatched. The CDR3 DNA sequence: TGCAGTGCTAGGACTAGCGGGGGGGCGATTAAAGGGGAGCTGTTTTTT. Translated, it gives CSARTSGGAIKGELFF.

A remark on this clonotype: A junction boundary mismatches the germline segment, possibly from a read error. CDR3 protein: CRTSGGFYERYF. DNA for the CDR3: TGCCGGACTAGCGGGGGATTCTACGAGCGGTACTTC. The chain links TRBV20-1 to TRBJ2-7, with TRBD2 identical over 13 bases. In germline, CDR1 is DFQATT, CDR2 SNEGSKA (reference sequence). There are 12 residues in the CDR3.

This chain uses TRBV10-3 with TRBJ1-4; 10 nucleotides line up with TRBD1. Germline V lookup: CDR1 ENHRY, CDR2 SYGVKD. This CDR3 has 15 amino acids. V lost 4 bases and J lost 5; bases outside the gene matches: 4. The CDR3 DNA sequence: TGTGCCATCAGTGCATCGGACAGGGGGAATGAAAAACTGTTTTTT. Amino acid sequence: CAISASDRGNEKLFF.

The J gene is TRBJ2-7, the V gene TRBV12-3 or TRBV12-4; 8 bases agree with TRBD1. Losses at the gene ends were 3 bases for V and 1 base for J; bases not matched to a gene: 5. The CDR3 sequence is 15 residues long. The CDR3 DNA sequence: TGTGCCAGCAGTTTTGTCGGACAGGGTTCCTACGAGCAGTACTTC. Residues: CASSFVGQGSYEQYF.

The rearrangement links TRBV11-2 to TRBJ1-3; no clear D. Between the trimmed V and J ends, which lost 3 bases and 8 bases, there was a span of 11 bases. CDR1 is SGHAT, CDR2 FQNNGV, per germline. The CDR3 covers 13 residues. This chain's CDR3 is CASSFDLEDTIYF. DNA for the CDR3: TGTGCCAGCAGCTTCGATTTGGAAGACACCATATATTTT.

In its sample, this clonotype was seen a few times. The chain links TRBV7-9 to TRBJ1-4, with no clear D. The CDR3 has 14 amino acids. V dropped 3 bases and J dropped 5 bases, with 10 bases sitting between them. Germline CDR1 reads SEHNR; CDR2 reads FQNEAQ (reference sequence). DNA of the CDR3: TGTGCCAGCAGCTTCTCAGTCCGCAATGAAAAACTGTTTTTT. Translation: CASSFSVRNEKLFF.

This rearrangement joins TRBV12-3 or TRBV12-4 to TRBJ1-2; D is unresolved. The ends were cut back, 4 bases at V and 8 bases at J, with 8 bases in the middle. The length of the CDR3 is 11 residues. CDR3 residues: CASSSDKGYTF. The CDR3 nucleotides are TGTGCCAGCAGTTCAGACAAGGGCTACACCTTC.

This clonotype was counted between two and nine times. The genes are TRBV20-1 and TRBJ2-5; TRBD2 agrees at 12 bases. With the DNA end fitting TRBJ2-4 better, the J assignment may be wrong. The germline CDR1 and CDR2 sequences are DFQATT and SNEGSKA (reference sequence). The CDR3 consists of 19 residues. This CDR3 is CSARDPASGRALAKNIQYF. CDR3 coding DNA: TGCAGTGCTAGAGATCCTGCTAGCGGGAGGGCCTTAGCCAAAAACATTCAGTACTTC.

The V gene is TRBV10-1, the J gene TRBJ1-2, with TRBD1 matching over 7 bases. After removal of 2 bases from V and 8 bases from J, the junction contained 8 bases not matched to a gene. This CDR3 has 14 residues. CDR1 WNHNN and CDR2 SYGVQD come from the germline V gene (reference sequence). Written as DNA, the CDR3 is TGCGCCAGCAGTGAGACGACAGGGCTAGTGGGCTACACCTTC. Translation: CASSETTGLVGYTF.

This clonotype was observed at least ten times. The chain has TRBV7-9 and TRBJ2-3, with D uncertain. The CDR3 has 12 amino acids. The V end lost 5 bases, the J end lost 5 bases, and 8 bases lay between the germline ends. The germline gives CDR1 SEHNR, CDR2 FQNEAQ (reference sequence). Here the CDR3 reads CASSKQQDTQYF. CDR3 in DNA: TGTGCCAGCAGCAAACAGCAAGATACGCAGTATTTT.

The CDR3, as DNA: TGTGCCAGCAGTTCCCGGGGTAGCGGGGGTAATGAGCAGTTCTTC. Translating gives CASSSRGSGGNEQFF. The chain couples TRBV12-3 or TRBV12-4 to TRBJ2-1, with 9 bases lining up with TRBD2. The CDR3 covers 15 residues. V was clipped by 4 bases and J by 7 bases; unmatched bases: 8.

CDR3 nucleotides: TGTGCCAGCAGCTTCGGAGGGACAACCTACGAGCAGTACTTC. It translates to CASSFGGTTYEQYF. J is TRBJ2-7 and V is TRBV7-9; D is possibly TRBD1 or TRBD2 (6 bases each). Germline V gene data show CDR1 as SEHNR and CDR2 as FQNEAQ (reference sequence). Trimming stripped 3 bases from V and 2 bases from J, with 11 bases between. The CDR3 extends over 14 amino acids. Supplemented by reference TRBV7-9 and TRBJ2-7, the full variable domain reads DTGVSQNPRHKITKRGQNVTFRCDPISEHNRLYWYRQTLGQGPEFLTYFQNEAQLEKSRLLSDRFSAERPKGSFSTLEIQRTEQGDSAMYLCASSFGGTTYEQYFGPGTRLTVT.